The clone carrying this T cell receptor beta chain was seen only once. Its antigen remains unknown. Measured with immunoSEQ multiplex PCR; TCRdb has only the in-frame clones, and not every one. Altogether over a million clones are present, approximately 80% being singletons, with the ten largest covering around 0.61%. This sample is part of a study of shared clonotypes between healthy human individuals. Study conclusions and caveats: Between a handful of donors, naive CD4 clonotypes were shared at a level of about 5%. Relative to memory subsets, naive subsets generally showed larger estimated richness.

Sequencing was carried out using memory CD4+ T cells from PBMCs. Subset specified: CD45RA-negative fraction. The receptor's source is a young man in good health. Some clones in this sample may be carry-over from other donors' samples.

The CDR3 sequence is CASSPVGGEFEQFF. The DNA of the CDR3 is TGCGCCAGCAGCCCGGTTGGGGGGGAGTTTGAGCAGTTCTTC. V and J are TRBV5-1 and TRBJ2-1; TRBD2 matches 7 bases. Germline values: CDR1 SGHRS, CDR2 YFSETQ. Germline trimming cut 4 bases from V and 9 bases from J; bases unmatched to any gene: 10. CDR3 length: 14 amino acids.